Below are 29 T cell receptor beta chains sequenced from a single sample in a study of blood T cells in healthy people across ages. The authors ran a second PCR of about 7 to 11 cycles using a sample-barcoded 5' primer and a J-beta primer mix. TCRdb used MiXCR to reprocess the 5' RACE reads, holding one entry per CDR3 protein. The profile shows about 640,000 distinct CDR3 sequences, under 70% of them singletons. The sequencing input was blood. Source of these receptors: a man between 60 and 70 years old in good health.

This chain connects TRBV3-1 to TRBJ2-5; 12 nucleotides align to TRBD2. Germline trimming cut 5 bases from V and 2 bases from J; bases unmatched to any gene: 3. This CDR3 region has 15 residues. The germline V gene encodes CDR1 LGHDT and CDR2 YNNKEL (reference sequence). CDR3 sequence: CASSEGLAGQETQYF. CDR3 DNA: TGTGCCAGCAGCGAAGGACTAGCGGGGCAAGAGACCCAGTACTTC.

The CDR3 reads CSAPRAGYNEQFF. CDR3 coding DNA: TGCAGTGCCCCCAGGGCGGGCTACAATGAGCAGTTCTTC. The chain employs TRBV20-1 and TRBJ2-1; D tentatively reads TRBD1 or TRBD2 (5 bases each). Germline V gene lookup returns CDR1 DFQATT and CDR2 SNEGSKA (reference sequence). The CDR3 contains 13 residues. Between the trimmed V and J ends, which lost 6 bases and 3 bases, there was a span of 12 bases.

The CDR3 nucleotides read TGCAGTGCCGCTACGGGACTAGCGGGGGGCCCTAAAAACTACAATGAGCAGTTCTTC. Amino acids: CSAATGLAGGPKNYNEQFF. The chain links TRBV20-1 to TRBJ2-1; 15 bases align to TRBD2. Germline CDR1 is DFQATT and CDR2 is SNEGSKA (reference sequence). After removal of 6 bases from V and 3 bases from J, the junction contained 15 bases not matched to a gene. CDR3 length equals 19 residues.

The CDR3 spells CSARGGTGEINEQFF. The CDR3 DNA reads as TGCAGTGCTAGGGGAGGGACAGGGGAGATAAATGAGCAGTTCTTC. The chain carries TRBV20-1 and TRBJ2-1; the match to TRBD1 covers 10 bases. Germline CDR1 reads DFQATT; CDR2 reads SNEGSKA (reference sequence). Trimming took 3 bases from V and 7 from J; bases not matched to a gene: 9. The CDR3 is 15 residues long.

This clonotype was recorded only once. The chain couples TRBV28 to TRBJ1-4, with TRBD1 identical over 7 bases. Germline V lookup: CDR1 MDHEN, CDR2 SYDVKM. The junction had 14 bases not matched to a gene; V was cut back by 6 bases and J by 4 bases. The CDR3 is made up of 17 amino acids. CDR3 loop: CASSPGGQIGYNEKLFF. The CDR3 DNA sequence: TGTGCCAGCAGCCCGGGGGGACAGATCGGCTATAATGAAAAACTGTTTTTT.

This clonotype showed up just a few times. The chain combines TRBV7-8 with TRBJ2-1; 7 nucleotides agree with TRBD2. CDR3 size: 14 residues. Losses at the gene ends were 1 base for V and 7 bases for J; bases not matched to a gene: 4. CDR1 is SGHVS and CDR2 is FQNEAQ in the germline V gene. The CDR3 DNA sequence: TGTGCCAGCAGCTTAGTTACGGGGGGTAATGAGCAGTTCTTC. Residues: CASSLVTGGNEQFF.

V usage is TRBV12-3 or TRBV12-4 and J usage is TRBJ2-7; 11 nucleotides line up with TRBD1. Gene TRBJ2-5 matches the end of the DNA better, so the J call may be wrong. The CDR3 contains 17 residues. CDR3 DNA: TGTGCCAGCAGTTTAGCAAGGGACAGGGGGGAAGAAGAGACCCAGTACTTC. As protein: CASSLARDRGEEETQYF.

The genes are TRBV12-3 or TRBV12-4 and TRBJ2-7; D is unresolved. The V and J ends lost 1 base and 3 bases respectively, with 10 bases between them. The CDR3 loop spans 14 amino acids. The CDR3 DNA follows: TGTGCCAGCAGTTTAGGCAGGTGGGACTACGAGCAGTACTTC. It codes for CASSLGRWDYEQYF.

Comments on this clonotype: Possible read error: a much larger clone is one base away. The V gene is TRBV5-1, the J gene TRBJ2-6; perhaps TRBD2 as D (6 bases). V was cut by 2 bases and J by 0 bases, with 21 bases left in between. Looked up from germline, CDR1 is SGHRS and CDR2 is YFSETQ. The CDR3 length is 20 residues. CDR3 in amino acids: CASSLTHSGTDRSGANVLTF. The CDR3 DNA sequence: TGCGCCAGCAGCTTAACCCATTCCGGGACTGACCGCTCTGGGGCCAACGTCCTGACTTTC.

CDR3: CAISESQAVRVIYGYTF. CDR3 nucleotide sequence: TGTGCCATCAGTGAGTCGCAGGCGGTCAGGGTGATCTATGGCTACACCTTC. The V gene is TRBV10-3, the J gene TRBJ1-2; perhaps TRBD1 as D (5 bases). The ends were cut back, 0 bases at V and 4 bases at J, with 18 bases in the middle. The CDR3 covers 17 residues. From germline, CDR1 is ENHRY and CDR2 SYGVKD.

The rearrangement uses TRBV29-1 and TRBJ2-6; no reliable D call. V was trimmed by 6 bases and J by 0 bases, leaving 15 bases between them. The CDR3 contains 16 residues. CDR1 is SQVTM and CDR2 is ANQGSEA in the germline V gene. The DNA for the CDR3 is TGCAGCGTGCACCGGCAAACCTCCTCTGGGGCCAACGTCCTGACTTTC. Its translation: CSVHRQTSSGANVLTF.

The rearrangement links TRBV5-1 to TRBJ2-1; a possible D gene is TRBD2 (5 bases). The CDR3 is made up of 15 amino acids. Between the trimmed V and J ends, which lost 5 bases and 1 base, there was a span of 13 bases. The germline CDR1 and CDR2 sequences are SGHRS and YFSETQ. This chain's CDR3 is CASSSGLGSYNEQFF. For the CDR3, the DNA is TGCGCCAGCAGTTCCGGACTCGGATCCTACAATGAGCAGTTCTTC.

This clonotype was seen a handful of times. The chain has TRBV11-2 and TRBJ2-2; no definite D call. The CDR3 runs to 11 residues. The germline V gene has CDR1 SGHAT and CDR2 FQNNGV. V was clipped by 5 bases and J by 5 bases, with 3 bases between them. The CDR3 DNA reads TGTGCCAGCAGCGAAACCGGGGAGCTGTTTTTT. Translation gives CASSETGELFF.

J is TRBJ2-2 and V is TRBV5-1, with D perhaps TRBD1 (7 bases). The CDR3 spans 15 residues. CDR1 and CDR2 from the germline V gene are SGHRS and YFSETQ. Trimming removed 4 bases from V and 4 bases from J, with 14 bases in between. CDR3 in DNA: TGCGCCAGCAGCGCGGGACAGCAGGCCACCGGGGAGCTGTTTTTT. Its translation: CASSAGQQATGELFF.

The genes are TRBV5-5 and TRBJ1-6; 9 bases fit TRBD1. J gave up 6 bases and V 7 bases, and 8 bases lay outside the gene matches. Germline assignment: CDR1 SGHKS and CDR2 YYEKEE (reference sequence). The CDR3 contains 15 residues. The CDR3 spells CASLPTGGPNSPLHF. The CDR3 nucleotides are TGTGCCAGCCTTCCCACAGGGGGCCCTAATTCACCCCTCCACTTT.

At least ten counts were recorded for this clonotype. This chain joins TRBV7-2 and TRBJ2-5; D perhaps matches TRBD1 (6 bases). The CDR3 sequence is 14 residues long. With 3 bases removed from V and 5 bases from J, the gap between germline ends came to 13 bases. CDR1 is SGHTA and CDR2 is FQGNSA in the germline V gene. Here the CDR3 DNA reads TGTGCCAGCAGCTTTGGGACACCCCAGGAGACCCAGTACTTC. Encoded protein: CASSFGTPQETQYF.

This clonotype has just a few counts. This sequence joins TRBV20-1 and TRBJ2-5, with 7 bases that match TRBD2. Looked up from germline, CDR1 is DFQATT and CDR2 is SNEGSKA (reference sequence). The CDR3 totals 10 residues. This CDR3 reads CRRGWETQYF. The CDR3 nucleotides are TGCAGGCGGGGGTGGGAGACCCAGTACTTC.

The genes are TRBV11-1 and TRBJ2-5; a weak D match, TRBD2 (6 bases). Germline CDR1 is SGHAT and CDR2 is FQDESV (reference sequence). This CDR3 spans 11 amino acids. Trimming stripped 5 bases from V and 7 bases from J, with 8 bases between. In DNA form, the CDR3 reads TGTGCCAGCAGCCCGGAGGGGACCCAGTACTTC. The encoded protein is CASSPEGTQYF.

The chain carries TRBV3-1 and TRBJ2-1, with TRBD2 as a possible D gene (5 bases). Trimming stripped 1 base from V and 6 bases from J, with 13 bases between. This CDR3 has 15 residues. Germline values: CDR1 LGHDT, CDR2 YNNKEL (reference sequence). The CDR3 loop is CASSQAHRGSNEQFF. The CDR3 nucleotides read TGTGCCAGCAGCCAAGCTCACCGGGGAAGCAATGAGCAGTTCTTC.

The rearrangement links TRBV3-1 to TRBJ1-1, with a weak D call TRBD1 (6 bases). The CDR3 is 16 amino acids. V was cut by 0 bases and J by 4 bases, with 15 bases left in between. CDR1 and CDR2 from the germline V gene are LGHDT and YNNKEL (reference sequence). The CDR3 protein is CASSQDRGGWVTEAFF. CDR3 bases: TGTGCCAGCAGCCAAGATAGGGGGGGGTGGGTCACTGAAGCTTTCTTT.

This chain links TRBV18 with TRBJ2-7, with 12 nucleotides matching TRBD2. The V gene end was trimmed by 5 bases and the J gene end by 1 base; junction bases not matched to a gene: 3. Germline V gene sequence: CDR1 KGHSH, CDR2 LQKENI. There are 15 residues in the CDR3. The chain's CDR3 is CASSGLAGNSYEQYF. Written as DNA, the CDR3 is TGTGCCAGCTCAGGACTAGCGGGGAATTCCTACGAGCAGTACTTC.

The rearrangement joins TRBV3-1 to TRBJ1-1; 8 bases align to TRBD1. From germline, CDR1 is LGHDT and CDR2 YNNKEL (reference sequence). The CDR3 has 15 amino acids. Unmatched junction bases numbered 11, after V lost 6 bases and J lost 5 bases. This CDR3 reads CASRAGGAPGTEAFF. CDR3 nucleotide sequence: TGTGCCAGCAGGGCAGGGGGCGCCCCGGGGACTGAAGCTTTCTTT. Based on the CDR3 plus reference TRBV3-1 and TRBJ1-1, the full variable domain is DTAVSQTPKYLVTQMGNDKSIKCEQNLGHDTMYWYKQDSKKFLKIMFSYNNKELIINETVPNRFSPKSPDKAHLNLHINSLELGDSAVYFCASRAGGAPGTEAFFGQGTRLTVV.

CDR3 in DNA: TGTGCCAGCAGGCTCGGTGGGGGACTAGCGGGGAAAGAGACCCAGTACTTC. Translated: CASRLGGGLAGKETQYF. The chain is built from TRBV6-1 and TRBJ2-5; 13 nucleotides line up with TRBD2. V was clipped by 6 bases and J by 3 bases; unmatched bases: 10. Germline values: CDR1 MNHNS, CDR2 SASEGT. This CDR3 spans 17 amino acids.

The chain links TRBV7-2 to TRBJ2-1; TRBD2 matches 8 bases. The germline V gene encodes CDR1 SGHTA and CDR2 FQGNSA. Losses at the gene ends were 2 bases for V and 7 bases for J; bases not matched to a gene: 10. The CDR3 consists of 16 residues. The CDR3 sequence is CASSLSSGGRGNEQFF. The CDR3 DNA reads as TGTGCCAGCAGCTTATCTTCGGGGGGGCGAGGGAATGAGCAGTTCTTC.

This clonotype appeared once. The chain combines TRBV2 with TRBJ2-7; TRBD2 matches at 9 bases. The J call may be incorrect, as the DNA end agrees better with TRBJ2-5. CDR1 is SNHLY and CDR2 is FYNNEI in the germline V gene. The CDR3 spans 17 residues. CDR3 DNA sequence: TGTGCCAGCAGCCCGGAACTAGCGGGCAAATCGCGAGAGACCCAGTACTTC. Amino acid sequence: CASSPELAGKSRETQYF.

V gene TRBV20-1 combines with J gene TRBJ2-3, with D perhaps TRBD2 (5 bases). Germline V lookup: CDR1 DFQATT, CDR2 SNEGSKA (reference sequence). Trimming shortened V by 0 bases and J by 1 base, and 11 bases separated the two germline ends. The CDR3 covers 15 residues. This chain's CDR3 is CSARDRVRGTDTQYF. Written as DNA, the CDR3 is TGCAGTGCTAGAGATCGAGTGAGGGGCACAGATACGCAGTATTTT.

The genes are TRBV2 and TRBJ2-5; 10 nucleotides line up with TRBD1. Looked up from germline, CDR1 is SNHLY and CDR2 is FYNNEI. V lost 6 bases and J lost 4; bases outside the gene matches: 8. The CDR3 has 15 amino acids. CDR3 protein: CASRDRDRGRETQYF. The CDR3 DNA sequence: TGTGCCAGCAGAGATAGGGACAGGGGTCGAGAGACCCAGTACTTC.

Points on this clonotype: Compared with germline, one end of the junction differs, possibly owing to a read error. The V gene is TRBV11-2, the J gene TRBJ2-1; D not resolved. The CDR3 contains 13 residues. Per germline, CDR1 SGHAT and CDR2 FQNNGV. CDR3 DNA sequence: TGTGCCAGCAGCGTAGAACGGAACAATGAGCAGTTCTTC. Its protein product is CASSVERNNEQFF.

This chain uses TRBV4-1 with TRBJ2-3; TRBD2 agrees at 8 bases. The CDR3 totals 17 residues. V dropped 1 base and J dropped 4; count of bases not matched to a gene: 10. The V gene's germline CDR1 is MGHRA and CDR2 YSYEKL. CDR3 coding DNA: TGCGCCAGCAGCCAAGTCCCCCGGGGGGGCCCAGCAGATACGCAGTATTTT. Translation gives CASSQVPRGGPADTQYF.